This T cell receptor beta chain was identified in a study of shared clonotypes between healthy human individuals. As to this clone: This sample includes further DNA sequences coding for the same CDR3.

Germline V lookup: CDR1 MNHNS, CDR2 SASEGT. Trimming took 1 base from V and 7 from J; bases not matched to a gene: 1. CDR3 length: 13 residues. The protocol was immunoSEQ multiplex PCR, while the TCRdb copy is restricted to in-frame clones and leaves out a portion. The sample includes over 1.5 million clones, under 99% of them seen just once. What was sequenced was naive CD4+ T cells sorted from blood. Subset meaning: CD45RA+ positively selected. This chain joins TRBV6-1 and TRBJ1-5; 7 nucleotides align to TRBD1. The TCR sequence derives from a man aged 25-45 years in good health. The CDR3 is CASSEGQGQPQHF. CDR3 DNA sequence: TGTGCCAGCAGTGAAGGACAGGGCCAGCCCCAGCATTTT.